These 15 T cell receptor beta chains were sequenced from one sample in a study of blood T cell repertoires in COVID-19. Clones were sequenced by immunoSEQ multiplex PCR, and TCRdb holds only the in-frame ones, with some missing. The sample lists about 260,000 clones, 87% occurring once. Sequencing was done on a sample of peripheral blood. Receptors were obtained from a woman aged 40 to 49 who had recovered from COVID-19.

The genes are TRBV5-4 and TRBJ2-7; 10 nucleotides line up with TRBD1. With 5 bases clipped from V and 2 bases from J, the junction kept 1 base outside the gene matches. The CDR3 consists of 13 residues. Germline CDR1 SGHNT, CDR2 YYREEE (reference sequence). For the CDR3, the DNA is TGTGCCAGCAGGGACAGGGGGGCCTACGAGCAGTACTTC. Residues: CASRDRGAYEQYF. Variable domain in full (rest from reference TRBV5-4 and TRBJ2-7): ETGVTQSPTHLIKTRGQQVTLRCSSQSGHNTVSWYQQALGQGPQFIFQYYREEENGRGNFPPRFSGLQFPNYSSELNVNALELDDSALYLCASRDRGAYEQYFGPGTRLTVT.

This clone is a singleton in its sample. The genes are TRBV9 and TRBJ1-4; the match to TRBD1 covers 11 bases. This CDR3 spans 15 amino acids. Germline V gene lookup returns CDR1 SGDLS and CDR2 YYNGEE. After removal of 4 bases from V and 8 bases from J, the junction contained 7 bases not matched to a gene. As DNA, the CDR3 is TGTGCCAGCAGCACAACCGGGACAGGGGGGGAAAAACTGTTTTTT. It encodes CASSTTGTGGEKLFF.

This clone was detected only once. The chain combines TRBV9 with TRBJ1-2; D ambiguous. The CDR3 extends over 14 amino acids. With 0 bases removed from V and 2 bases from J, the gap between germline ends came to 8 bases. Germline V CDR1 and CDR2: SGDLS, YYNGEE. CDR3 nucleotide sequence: TGTGCCAGCAGCGTAGCGTCCTTAAACTATGGCTACACCTTC. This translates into CASSVASLNYGYTF.

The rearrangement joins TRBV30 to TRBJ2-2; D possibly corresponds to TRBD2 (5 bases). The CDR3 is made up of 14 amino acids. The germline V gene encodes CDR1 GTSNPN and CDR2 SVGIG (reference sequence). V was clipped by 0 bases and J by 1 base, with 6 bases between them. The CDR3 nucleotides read TGTGCCTGGAGTGTACTAGGGAACACCGGGGAGCTGTTTTTT. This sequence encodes CAWSVLGNTGELFF.

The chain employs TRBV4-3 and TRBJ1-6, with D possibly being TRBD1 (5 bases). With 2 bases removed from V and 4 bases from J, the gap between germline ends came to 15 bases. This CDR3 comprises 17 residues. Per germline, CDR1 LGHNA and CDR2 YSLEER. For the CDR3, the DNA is TGCGCCAGCAGCCAAAAGGACCTGACAGAATATAATTCACCCCTCCACTTT. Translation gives CASSQKDLTEYNSPLHF.

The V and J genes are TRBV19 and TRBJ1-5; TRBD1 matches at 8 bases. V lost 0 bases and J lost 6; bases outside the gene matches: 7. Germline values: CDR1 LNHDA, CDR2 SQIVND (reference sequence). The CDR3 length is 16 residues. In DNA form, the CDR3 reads TGTGCCAGTAGTATAGACAACAGGGGGTTTGGTCAGCCCCAGCATTTT. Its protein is CASSIDNRGFGQPQHF.

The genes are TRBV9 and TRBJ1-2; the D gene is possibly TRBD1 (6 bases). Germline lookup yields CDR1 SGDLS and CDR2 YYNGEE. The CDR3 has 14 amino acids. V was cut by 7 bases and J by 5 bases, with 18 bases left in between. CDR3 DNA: TGTGCCAGCGGACCGGGACATCTGGAGTATGGCTACACCTTC. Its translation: CASGPGHLEYGYTF.

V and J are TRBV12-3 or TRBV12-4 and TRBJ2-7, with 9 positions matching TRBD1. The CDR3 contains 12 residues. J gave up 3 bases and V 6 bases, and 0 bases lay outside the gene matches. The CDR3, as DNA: TGTGCCAGCAGGGACAGGGGCTACGAGCAGTACTTC. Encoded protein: CASRDRGYEQYF.

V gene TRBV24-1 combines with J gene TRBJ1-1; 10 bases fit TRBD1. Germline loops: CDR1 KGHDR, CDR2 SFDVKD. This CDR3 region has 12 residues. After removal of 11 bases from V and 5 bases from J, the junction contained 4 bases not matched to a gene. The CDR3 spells CARQGAGTEAFF. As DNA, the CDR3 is TGTGCCAGACAGGGGGCGGGGACTGAAGCTTTCTTT.

The CDR3 spells CASSHLFGTGATGAPSGEQFF. The CDR3 nucleotides are TGCGCCAGCAGCCACCTCTTCGGGACAGGGGCTACCGGGGCCCCGTCGGGTGAGCAGTTCTTC. V usage is TRBV4-3 and J usage is TRBJ2-1; 10 nucleotides align to TRBD1. This CDR3 has 21 residues. Germline lookup yields CDR1 LGHNA and CDR2 YSLEER. V lost 3 bases and J lost 9; bases outside the gene matches: 26.

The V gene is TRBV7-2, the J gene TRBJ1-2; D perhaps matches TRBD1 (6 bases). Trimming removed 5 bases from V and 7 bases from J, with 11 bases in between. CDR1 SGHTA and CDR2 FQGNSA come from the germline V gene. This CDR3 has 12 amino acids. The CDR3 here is CASSPTQGGYTF. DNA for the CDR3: TGTGCCAGCAGCCCAACACAGGGTGGCTACACCTTC.

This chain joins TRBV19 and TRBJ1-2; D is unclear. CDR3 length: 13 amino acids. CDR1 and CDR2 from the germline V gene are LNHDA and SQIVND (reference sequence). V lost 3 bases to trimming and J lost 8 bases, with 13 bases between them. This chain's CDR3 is CASSIGTGRGYTF. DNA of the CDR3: TGTGCCAGTAGTATTGGAACGGGTCGGGGCTACACCTTC.

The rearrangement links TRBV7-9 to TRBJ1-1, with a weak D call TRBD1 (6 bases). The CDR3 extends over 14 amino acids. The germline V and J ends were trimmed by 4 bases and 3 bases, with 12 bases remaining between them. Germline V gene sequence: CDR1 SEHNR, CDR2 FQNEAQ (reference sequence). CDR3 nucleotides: TGTGCCAGCAGCTGGGGACACGCTTACACTGAAGCTTTCTTT. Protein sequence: CASSWGHAYTEAFF.

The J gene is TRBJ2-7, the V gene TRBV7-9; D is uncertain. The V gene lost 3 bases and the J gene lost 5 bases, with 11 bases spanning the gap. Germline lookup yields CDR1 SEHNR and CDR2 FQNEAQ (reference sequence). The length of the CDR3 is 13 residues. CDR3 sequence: CASSFLAFDEQYF. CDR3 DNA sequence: TGTGCCAGCAGCTTTTTGGCCTTTGACGAGCAGTACTTC.

DNA of the CDR3: TGTGCCAGCAGTGAAGGGGTTGACAGGCGGAGGGAGACCCAGTACTTC. Residues: CASSEGVDRRRETQYF. The chain links TRBV6-1 to TRBJ2-5; maybe TRBD1 (6 bases). CDR1 and CDR2 from the germline V gene are MNHNS and SASEGT. The V end was cut by 1 base, the J end by 5 bases, with 17 bases between. CDR3 size: 16 residues.